The clone carrying this TCR beta chain was seen a handful of times. Its antigen is undetermined. TCRdb passed the reads through MiXCR, listing each CDR3 protein once. Of approximately 260,000 distinct CDR3 sequences in the sample, approximately 22% are singletons; the top ten hold roughly a fifth. This record belongs to a study of T cell repertoires in cytomegalovirus infection. Study details: Epitope selection comprised recently identified HLA-C-restricted CMV epitopes and well-studied HLA-B-restricted CMV epitopes. From public TCR beta signatures came an indication of both CMV infection and matching HLA type. General study results and limits: HLA-C-restricted TCR beta clonotypes specific for CMV led the ex vivo response.

Trimming left V 6 bases short and J 1 base short, with 19 bases between. This CDR3 has 15 residues. Germline assignment: CDR1 SQVTM and CDR2 ANQGSEA. The source material was cultured PBMCs, sampled from culture after CMV antigen stimulation. The origin of this receptor is a human donor in good health (CMV status not recorded). Some clones in this sample may be carry-over from other donors' samples. The rearrangement joins TRBV29-1 to TRBJ2-7; D not certain. The CDR3 nucleotides are TGCAGCGTCCAACTCCGGACCCTAATTTCCTACGAGCAGTACTTC. Encoded protein: CSVQLRTLISYEQYF.